This T cell receptor (beta chain) comes out of a study of type 1 regulatory T cells. Study information: T-allo10 is a Tr1-enriched, alloantigen-specific CD4 T cell product made in vitro.

TCRdb processed the reads anew with MiXCR; each CDR3 protein has one entry. Among 60,000 to 80,000 distinct CDR3 sequences listed, about 62% were seen once. This clonotype was found a few times. Its antigen is undetermined. Germline CDR1 and CDR2: MNHEY and SMNVEV (reference sequence). V gave up 5 bases and J gave up 5 bases, with 12 bases separating them. The CDR3 is 13 residues long. This receptor was identified in a human donor in good health. The sequencing sample was made of cultured T cells, either the whole culture or a sorted T cell fraction (not recorded which). Subset described: Tr1-enriched cell product generated in vitro against host alloantigens. V gene TRBV27 combines with J gene TRBJ2-5; a weak D match, TRBD2 (5 bases). The CDR3 bases are TGTGCCAGCAGTCCCCCGGGGTGGGAGACCCAGTACTTC. Translating it yields CASSPPGWETQYF.